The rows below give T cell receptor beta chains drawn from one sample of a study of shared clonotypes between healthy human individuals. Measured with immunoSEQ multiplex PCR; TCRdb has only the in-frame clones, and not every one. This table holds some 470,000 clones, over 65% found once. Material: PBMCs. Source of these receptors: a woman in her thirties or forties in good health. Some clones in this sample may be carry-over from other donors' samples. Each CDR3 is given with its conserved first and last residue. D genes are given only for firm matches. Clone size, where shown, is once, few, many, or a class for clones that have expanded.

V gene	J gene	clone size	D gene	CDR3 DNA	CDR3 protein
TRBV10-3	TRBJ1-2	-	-	TGTGCCACCTATGATCAGAGCACCGGGCTCATCTATGGCTACACCTTC	CATYDQSTGLIYGYTF
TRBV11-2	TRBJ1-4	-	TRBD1	TGTGCCAGCAGCTTAGGCGACAGGGGCACTAATGAAAAACTGTTTTTT	CASSLGDRGTNEKLFF
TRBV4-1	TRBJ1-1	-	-	TGCGCCAGCAGCCAAGATCCCAGGTACCTCGTTCAGAACACTGAAGCTTTCTTT	CASSQDPRYLVQNTEAFF
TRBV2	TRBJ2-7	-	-	TGTGCCAGCAGTGGAGGTGGTGGCTACGAGCAGTACTTC	CASSGGGGYEQYF
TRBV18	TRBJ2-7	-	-	TGTGCCAGCTCACCTGGGTCTGCGGCCTACGAGCAGTACTTC	CASSPGSAAYEQYF
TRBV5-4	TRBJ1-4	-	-	TGTGCCAGCAGCCATCATTTGGTGGATAATGAAAAACTGTTTTTT	CASSHHLVDNEKLFF
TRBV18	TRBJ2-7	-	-	TGTGCCAGCTCACCAAACACGGGGCCAGAGGAGCGGTACTTC	CASSPNTGPEERYF
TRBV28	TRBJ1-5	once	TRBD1	TGTGCCAGCACCCCCTTTCCCGGGACAGATAATCAGCCCCAGCATTTT	CASTPFPGTDNQPQHF
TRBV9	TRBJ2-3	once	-	TGTGCCAGCAGCGTAGCGGGGAAGCCAGATACGCAGTATTTT	CASSVAGKPDTQYF
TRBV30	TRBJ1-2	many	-	TGTGCCTGGGGGGGACGAAGCTATAACTATGGCTACACCTTC	CAWGGRSYNYGYTF
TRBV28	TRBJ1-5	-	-	TGTGCCAGCAGTTTGGGTAATCATCAGCCCCAGCATTTT	CASSLGNHQPQHF
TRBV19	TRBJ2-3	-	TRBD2	TGTGCCGTAAGGGCTAGCGGCAGCACAGATACGCAGTATTTT	CAVRASGSTDTQYF
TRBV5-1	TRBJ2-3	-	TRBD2	TGCGCCAGCAGCTTTGGTAGCGGGGGTAGCACAGATACGCAGTATTTT	CASSFGSGGSTDTQYF
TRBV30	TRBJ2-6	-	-	TGTGCCTGGAGTGTAACGGTATCTGGGGCCAACGTCCTGACTTTC	CAWSVTVSGANVLTF
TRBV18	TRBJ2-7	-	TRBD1	TGTGCCAGCTCACTCGGACAGGGGGCGGACTACGAGCAGTACTTC	CASSLGQGADYEQYF
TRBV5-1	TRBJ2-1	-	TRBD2	TGCGCCAGCAGCTTGGGACTAGCGGACTACAATGAGCAGTTCTTC	CASSLGLADYNEQFF
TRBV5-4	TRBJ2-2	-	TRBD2	TGTGCCAGCAGCTTGCCAGGGACTAGCGGCACCGGGGAGCTGTTTTTT	CASSLPGTSGTGELFF
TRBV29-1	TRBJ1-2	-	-	TGCAGCGTTGAAAAGAACGAGGGACACTATGGCTACACCTTC	CSVEKNEGHYGYTF
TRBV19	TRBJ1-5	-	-	TGTGCCACCTCCGGCAGGGTCGGTCGGCCCCAGCATTTT	CATSGRVGRPQHF
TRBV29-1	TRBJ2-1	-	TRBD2	TGCAGCGTTGCAGATACAGGGATGAGGACAACTAGCGGTCCCTACAATGAGCAGTTCTTC	CSVADTGMRTTSGPYNEQFF
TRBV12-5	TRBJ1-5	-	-	TGTGCCATCGGAGGGAATCAGCCCCAGCATTTT	CAIGGNQPQHF
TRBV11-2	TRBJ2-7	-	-	TGTGCCAGCAGCTTTATCCGGAGGAGCTCCTACGAGCAGTACTTC	CASSFIRRSSYEQYF
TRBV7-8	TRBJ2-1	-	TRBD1	TGTGCCAGCAGCTTAAGGGACAGGCCCAATGAGCAGTTCTTC	CASSLRDRPNEQFF
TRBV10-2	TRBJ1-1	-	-	TGCGCCAGCAGTGAACTTGGTGAAGCTTTCTTT	CASSELGEAFF
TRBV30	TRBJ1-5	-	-	TGTGCCTGGGATCGGATCTATAGCAATCAGCCCCAGCATTTT	CAWDRIYSNQPQHF
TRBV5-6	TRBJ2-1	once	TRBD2	TGTGCCAGCAGCTTGGTGAGGACTAGCCTGGATAATGAGCAGTTCTTC	CASSLVRTSLDNEQFF
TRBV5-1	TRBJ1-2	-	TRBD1	TGCGCCAGCAGCTTGGACGGACAGGGGGCGCGGGGCTACACCTTC	CASSLDGQGARGYTF
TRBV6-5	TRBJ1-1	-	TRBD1	TGTTCCACGAGACAGGGAGACACTGAAGCTTTCTTT	CSTRQGDTEAFF
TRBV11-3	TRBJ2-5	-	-	TGTGCCAGCAGCTTTGGCAGGGGCTCTCATGAGACCCAGTACTTC	CASSFGRGSHETQYF
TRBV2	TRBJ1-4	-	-	TGTGCCAGCAGTGTTACCAGGTCTAATGAAAAACTGTTTTTT	CASSVTRSNEKLFF
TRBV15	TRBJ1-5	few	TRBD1	TGTGCCACCAGCAGGGACAGGGACGGTCAGCCCCAGCATTTT	CATSRDRDGQPQHF
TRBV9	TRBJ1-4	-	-	TGTGCCAGCGCGAGGGGACCTAATGAAAAACTGTTTTTT	CASARGPNEKLFF
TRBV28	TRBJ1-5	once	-	TGTGCCAGCAGTTCTCAGGGTTTGGATCAGCCCCAGCATTTT	CASSSQGLDQPQHF
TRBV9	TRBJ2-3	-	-	TGTGCCAGCAGCGTAATCACAGATACGCAGTATTTT	CASSVITDTQYF
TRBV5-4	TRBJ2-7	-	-	TGTGCCAGCTACTTTAGGGAATACTTC	CASYFREYF
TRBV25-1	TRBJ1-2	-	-	TGTGCCAGCAGCTTAGTTGGTTCACTAAGCTATGGCTACACCTTC	CASSLVGSLSYGYTF
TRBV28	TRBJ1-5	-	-	TGTGCCAGCAGTACAGGGAGCAATCAGCCCCAGCATTTT	CASSTGSNQPQHF
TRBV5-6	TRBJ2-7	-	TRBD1	TGTGCCAGCAGCTTTGGGACAGGCGAGCAGTACTTC	CASSFGTGEQYF
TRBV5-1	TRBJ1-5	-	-	TGCGCCAGCAGCTTGGAACAGGGCGGCGTTCAGCCCCAGCATTTT	CASSLEQGGVQPQHF
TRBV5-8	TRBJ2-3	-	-	TGTGCCAGCAGCTATCCAGGGGCAGATACGCAGTATTTT	CASSYPGADTQYF
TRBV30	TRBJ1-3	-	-	TGTGCCTGGGGGGACCGAGCCTCTGGAAACACCATATATTTT	CAWGDRASGNTIYF
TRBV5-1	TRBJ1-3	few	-	TGCGCCAGCACCAGGGACTTGAACTCTGGAAACACCATATATTTT	CASTRDLNSGNTIYF
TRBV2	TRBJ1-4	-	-	TGTGCCAGCAGTGAAGCTTCCTACAGGGATACTAATGAAAAACTGTTTTTT	CASSEASYRDTNEKLFF
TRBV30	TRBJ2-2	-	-	TGTGCCTGTCAGGGAGCGGCGCGAGGGACCGGGGAGCTGTTTTTT	CACQGAARGTGELFF
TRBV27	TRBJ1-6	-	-	TGTGCCAGCAGTTTCCGGGACGGAAATTCACCCCTCCACTTT	CASSFRDGNSPLHF
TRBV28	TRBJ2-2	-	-	TGTGCCAGCATTACGAGGACTCGGGGCTCCGGGGAGCTGTTTTTT	CASITRTRGSGELFF
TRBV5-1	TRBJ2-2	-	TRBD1	TGCGCCAGCAGCTTGGGCGGGACAGGGGATTTATTGGCCACACCCGGGGAGCTGTTTTTT	CASSLGGTGDLLATPGELFF
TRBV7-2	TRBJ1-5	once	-	TGTGCCAGCAGCTTAGCGGGAGGATTGGGACAGCCCCAGCATTTT	CASSLAGGLGQPQHF
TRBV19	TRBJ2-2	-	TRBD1	TGTGCCAGTAGTATAGATCCCAGGACAGGGCCGGTCACCGGGGAGCTGTTTTTT	CASSIDPRTGPVTGELFF
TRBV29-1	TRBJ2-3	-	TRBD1	TGCAGCGCCAAATCGGACAGGGGTGATCCAGATACGCAGTATTTT	CSAKSDRGDPDTQYF
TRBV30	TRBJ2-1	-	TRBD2	TGTGCCTGGAGGAGACAGCTAGCGGGGCGCTCCTACAATGAGCAGTTCTTC	CAWRRQLAGRSYNEQFF
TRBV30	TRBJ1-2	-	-	TGTGCCCGGAGTGTGGGGAACAGTAACTATGGCTACACCTTC	CARSVGNSNYGYTF